This T cell receptor beta chain is from a study of molecular identifiers for immune sequencing clone quantification (dated 2018 in TCRdb). Background for the entire study: For a replicate experiment, RNA from around 20,000 or 99,000 naive CD8 T cells was divided into five aliquots, of which four were sequenced. CD8 T cells were used in a methods study to benchmark molecular-identifier clustering-based TCR repertoire sequencing (MIDCIRS) and TCR RNA copy counting. What the authors observed across the whole study: In CMV-specific effector cells, clones with more than 20 RNA copies accounted for over 98% of molecules, whereas in naive cells such clones accounted for under 1%. Spiked-in Jurkat TCR RNA equal to a single cell's worth was reported to be detectable even within 1,100,000 naive CD8 T cells. When barcode sub-clustering was left out, chimeric consensus sequences inflated TCR diversity, with chimeras reaching as high as 47%. The sizes of highly expanded clones could end up underestimated when identical TCR molecules share a barcode. Modeling indicated about 3 TCR RNA copies recovered per cell, compared with around 9.8 by digital PCR, which implies a capture efficiency of around 29%. Spiked-in Jurkat TCR RNA (around 9 copies' worth), which is not part of the donor repertoire, was contained in the naive libraries.

Naive CD8 T cell libraries were made from approximately 20,000 to 1,000,000 sorted cells using 10%, 30% or 50% of purified RNA. Naive CD8 T cells were FACS-sorted as CD8+CD4-CCR7+CD45RA+ on a BD FACSAria II into RLT Plus buffer. Detection sensitivity was tested by spiking Jurkat RNA equal to fewer than twelve TCR copies' worth into samples containing roughly 19,000-1,100,000 naive CD8 T cells. CD8 T cells were enriched with RosetteSep CD8+ T Cell Enrichment Cocktail and Ficoll-Paque, followed by ACK red cell lysis. Library preparation was by PCR. This sample was sequenced with an Illumina HiSeq 4000. Preparation of bulk TCR libraries followed a previously described approach, with the TCR primers listed in Table S5. The Qiagen AllPrep DNA/RNA kit was used to purify total RNA. Before any analysis, reads coming from multiple sequencing runs of the same library were combined into one pool. The original pipeline was this. Reads were retained only if their TCR constant sequence matched exactly, and those retained reads were trimmed to 150 nt and grouped according to their 12-nt molecular barcodes. Reads in each barcode group were sub-clustered using a 15% Levenshtein threshold, and a quality-weighted consensus sequence was built for each RNA molecule. Non-functional sequences were removed, as were lower-count sequences one edit away from another. Based on a fit of two negative binomial distributions, barcode sub-clusters having less than 20% of the maximum read count were discarded. TCRdb handled the public reads itself, with Q25 trimming in fastp and clone calling in MiXCR, and kept productive beta chains. Under each unique CDR3 protein, matching rows form one entry showing the most common genes and DNA. The V and J calls shown here were made by TCRdb, not taken from the authors' results. The sample includes about 500,000 distinct CDR3 sequences, with 20% to 25% observed a single time. Of the sample, 0.7% to 0.95% is held by the ten largest clones.

This clonotype was counted only a few times. Its target antigen remains unknown. Within one base of it there is no much larger clone, and no base qualities were kept. V trim: 0 bases; J trim: 0 bases; unmatched bases: 1. CDR1 and CDR2 were assigned from the germline V gene (reference sequence) as SGHAT and FQDESV. CDR3 length: 16 amino acids, cysteine to phenylalanine. Kept here is only the CDR3 DNA, which spans 48 bases and is read in frame from base 1. The chain couples TRBV11-1 to TRBJ2-2, and TRBD2 matches 7 of the central bases. The sample taken for sequencing was naive CD8+ T cells from blood, with Jurkat cell RNA spiked in. What the cell subset or site label conveys for this sample: FACS-sorted CD8+CD4-CCR7+CD45RA+ naive T cells. This receptor was identified in a human donor in good health. Some libraries in this study had Jurkat cell RNA spiked in. The DNA sequence reads TGTGCCAGCAGCTTAGCGGGAGGGACGAACACCGGGGAGCTGTTTTTT. This is translated as CASSLAGGTNTGELFF.